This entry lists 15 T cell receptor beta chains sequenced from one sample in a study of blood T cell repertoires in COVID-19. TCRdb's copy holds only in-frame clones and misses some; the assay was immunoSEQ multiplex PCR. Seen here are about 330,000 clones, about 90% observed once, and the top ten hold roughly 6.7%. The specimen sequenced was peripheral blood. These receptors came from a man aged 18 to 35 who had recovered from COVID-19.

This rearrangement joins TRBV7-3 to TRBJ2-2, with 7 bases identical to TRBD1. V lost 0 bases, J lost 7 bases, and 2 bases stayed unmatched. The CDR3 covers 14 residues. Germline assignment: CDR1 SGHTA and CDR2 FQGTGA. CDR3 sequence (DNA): TGTGCCAGCAGCTTAACAGGGGGCAACGGGGAGCTGTTTTTT. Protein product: CASSLTGGNGELFF.

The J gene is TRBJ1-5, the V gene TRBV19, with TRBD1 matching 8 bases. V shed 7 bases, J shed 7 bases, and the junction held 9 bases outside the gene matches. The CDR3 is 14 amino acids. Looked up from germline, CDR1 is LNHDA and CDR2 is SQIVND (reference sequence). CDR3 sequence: CASKRDRTSQPQHF. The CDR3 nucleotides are TGTGCCAGTAAAAGGGACAGGACCTCGCAGCCCCAGCATTTT.

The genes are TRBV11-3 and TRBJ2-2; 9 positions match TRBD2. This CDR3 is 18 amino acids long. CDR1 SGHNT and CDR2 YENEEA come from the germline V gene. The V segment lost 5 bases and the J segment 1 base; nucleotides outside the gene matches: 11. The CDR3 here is CASSHERGASLNTGELFF. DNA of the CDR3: TGTGCCAGCAGCCACGAGCGGGGGGCCTCCCTGAACACCGGGGAGCTGTTTTTT.

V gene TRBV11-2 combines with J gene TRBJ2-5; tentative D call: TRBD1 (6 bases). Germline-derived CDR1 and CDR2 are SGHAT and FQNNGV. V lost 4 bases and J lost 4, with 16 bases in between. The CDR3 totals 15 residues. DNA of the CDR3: TGTGCCAGCAGCTCCGGACAGATCCTCATAGAGACCCAGTACTTC. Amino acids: CASSSGQILIETQYF.

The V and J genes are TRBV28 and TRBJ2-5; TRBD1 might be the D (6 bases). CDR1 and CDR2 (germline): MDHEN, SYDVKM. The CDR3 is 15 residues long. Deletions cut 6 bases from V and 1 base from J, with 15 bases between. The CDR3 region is CASSPPTGSQETQYF. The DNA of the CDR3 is TGTGCCAGCAGCCCCCCCACAGGGAGCCAAGAGACCCAGTACTTC. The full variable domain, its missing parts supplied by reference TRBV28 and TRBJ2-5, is DVKVTQSSRYLVKRTGEKVFLECVQDMDHENMFWYRQDPGLGLRLIYFSYDVKMKEKGDIPEGYSVSREKKERFSLILESASTNQTSMYLCASSPPTGSQETQYFGPGTRLLVL.

In DNA, the CDR3 is TGTGCCCACCACAAGAACACCGCGAACACCGGGGAGCTGTTTTTT. Translation: CAHHKNTANTGELFF. This chain joins TRBV30 and TRBJ2-2; D not certain. Germline loops: CDR1 GTSNPN, CDR2 SVGIG (reference sequence). Trimming left V 8 bases short and J 0 bases short, with 16 bases between. The CDR3 spans 15 residues.

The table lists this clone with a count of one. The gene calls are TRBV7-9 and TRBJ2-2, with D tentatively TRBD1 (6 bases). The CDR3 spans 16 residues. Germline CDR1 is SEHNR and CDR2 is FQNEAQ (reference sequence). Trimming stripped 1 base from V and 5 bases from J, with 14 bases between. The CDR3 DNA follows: TGTGCCAGCAGCTTAGGACAGGTGGAGCTTACCGGGGAGCTGTTTTTT. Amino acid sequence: CASSLGQVELTGELFF.

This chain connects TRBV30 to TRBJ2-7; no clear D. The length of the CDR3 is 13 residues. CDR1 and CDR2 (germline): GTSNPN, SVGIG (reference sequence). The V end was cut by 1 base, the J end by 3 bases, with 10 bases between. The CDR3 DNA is TGTGCCTGGAGTGGTGGGCCGCTCTACGAGCAGTACTTC. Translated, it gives CAWSGGPLYEQYF.

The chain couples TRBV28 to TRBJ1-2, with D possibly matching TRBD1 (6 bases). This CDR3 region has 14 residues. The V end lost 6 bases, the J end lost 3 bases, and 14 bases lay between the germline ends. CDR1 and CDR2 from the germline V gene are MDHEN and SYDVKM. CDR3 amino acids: CASSPGGADYGYTF. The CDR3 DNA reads TGTGCCAGCAGCCCTGGGGGGGCGGACTATGGCTACACCTTC.

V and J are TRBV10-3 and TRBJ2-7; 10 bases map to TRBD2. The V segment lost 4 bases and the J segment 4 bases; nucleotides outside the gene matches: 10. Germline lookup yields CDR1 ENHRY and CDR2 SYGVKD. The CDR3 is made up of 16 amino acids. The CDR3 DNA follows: TGTGCCATCAGTGTCGACCGGACTAGCGGATTTTACGAGCAGTACTTC. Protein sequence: CAISVDRTSGFYEQYF.

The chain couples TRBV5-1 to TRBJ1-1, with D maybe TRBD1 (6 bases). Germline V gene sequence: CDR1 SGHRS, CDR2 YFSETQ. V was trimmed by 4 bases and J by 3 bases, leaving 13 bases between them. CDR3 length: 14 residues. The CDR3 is CASSLDSLDTEAFF. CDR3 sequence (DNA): TGCGCCAGCAGCCTGGACAGTCTCGACACTGAAGCTTTCTTT.

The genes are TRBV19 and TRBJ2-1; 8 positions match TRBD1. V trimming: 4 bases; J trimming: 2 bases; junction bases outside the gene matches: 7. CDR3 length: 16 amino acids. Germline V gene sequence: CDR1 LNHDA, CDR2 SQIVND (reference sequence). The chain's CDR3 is CASSSPGQGPYNEQFF. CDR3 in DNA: TGTGCCAGTAGTAGCCCTGGACAGGGTCCCTACAATGAGCAGTTCTTC.

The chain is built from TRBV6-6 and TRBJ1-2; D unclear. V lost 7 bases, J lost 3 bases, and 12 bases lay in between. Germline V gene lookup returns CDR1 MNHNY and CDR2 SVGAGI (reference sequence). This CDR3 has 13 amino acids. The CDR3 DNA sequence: TGTGCCAGCACTCCAGACGGGGACTATGGCTACACCTTC. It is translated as CASTPDGDYGYTF.

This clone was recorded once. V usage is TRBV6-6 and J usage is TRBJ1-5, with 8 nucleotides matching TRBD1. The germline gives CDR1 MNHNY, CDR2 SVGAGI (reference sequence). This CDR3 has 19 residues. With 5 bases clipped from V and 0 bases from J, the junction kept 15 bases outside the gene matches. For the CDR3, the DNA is TGTGCCAGCAGTCCAACAAGGCCAGGGGGCCGAATTAGCAATCAGCCCCAGCATTTT. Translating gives CASSPTRPGGRISNQPQHF.

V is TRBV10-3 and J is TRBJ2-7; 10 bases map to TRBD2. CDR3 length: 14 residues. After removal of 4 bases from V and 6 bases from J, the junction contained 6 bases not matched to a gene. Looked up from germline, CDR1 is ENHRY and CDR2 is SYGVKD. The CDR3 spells CAISALAGDPEQYF. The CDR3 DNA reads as TGTGCCATCAGTGCGCTAGCGGGAGATCCCGAGCAGTACTTC.